This TCR beta chain was obtained from a study of response to subunit inactivated influenza vaccine. Turning to this clonotype: Its antigen is as yet unknown.

TCRdb re-called the RT-PCR reads with MiXCR, one entry per CDR3 protein. The sample includes about 530,000 distinct CDR3 sequences, 10% to 15% seen only once; the top ten take 10%. General study results and limits: The authors suggested that few new T cells are recruited per seasonal influenza vaccination.

V was clipped by 8 bases and J by 3 bases, with 10 bases between them. Germline CDR1 and CDR2: MDHEN and SYDVKM. This CDR3 is built from 13 residues. The sequence was collected from a man between 45 and 60 years old who received an inactivated influenza vaccine. The chain has TRBV28 and TRBJ1-4; a possible D gene is TRBD1 (6 bases). This sample comprised PBMCs from blood, obtained on the day of vaccination. CDR3 sequence reads: CASDGQPNEKLFF. The CDR3 DNA sequence: TGTGCCAGCGATGGACAGCCTAATGAAAAACTGTTTTTT.